This TCR beta chain is drawn from a study of T cell responses to AZD1222 COVID-19 vaccine. Study-wide findings and caveats: After two AZD1222 doses, spike-specific TCR breadth and depth rose versus day 0.

Profiling relied on immunoSEQ multiplex PCR, and the TCRdb table lists in-frame clones only, not all of them. This sample has around 140,000 clones, with under 90% found just once. Notes on this clone: What it binds is unknown.

This CDR3 contains 16 residues. CDR1 and CDR2 from the germline V gene are SGHTA and FQGTGA. V was pared by 1 base and J by 5 bases, with 14 bases between. The sequence was obtained from an adult who received the AZD1222 COVID-19 vaccine. The chain recombines TRBV7-3 with TRBJ2-2; D is unclear. The specimen comprised peripheral blood, sampled 28 days after the second AZD1222 dose. In DNA form, the CDR3 reads TGTGCCAGCAGCTTAAACATTCCTCTGGGGACCGGGGAGCTGTTTTTT. Encoded protein: CASSLNIPLGTGELFF.